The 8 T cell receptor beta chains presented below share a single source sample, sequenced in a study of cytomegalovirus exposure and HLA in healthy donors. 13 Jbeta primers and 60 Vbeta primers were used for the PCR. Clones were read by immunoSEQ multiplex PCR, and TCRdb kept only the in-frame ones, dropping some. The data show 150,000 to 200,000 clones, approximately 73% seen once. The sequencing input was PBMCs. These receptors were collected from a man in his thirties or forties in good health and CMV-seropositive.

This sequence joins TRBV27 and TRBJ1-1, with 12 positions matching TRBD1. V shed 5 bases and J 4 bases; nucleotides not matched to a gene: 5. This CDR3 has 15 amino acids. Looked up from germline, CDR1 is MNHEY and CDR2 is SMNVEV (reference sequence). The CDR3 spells CASSPGQGASTEAFF. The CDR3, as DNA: TGTGCCAGCAGTCCGGGACAGGGGGCGAGCACTGAAGCTTTCTTT.

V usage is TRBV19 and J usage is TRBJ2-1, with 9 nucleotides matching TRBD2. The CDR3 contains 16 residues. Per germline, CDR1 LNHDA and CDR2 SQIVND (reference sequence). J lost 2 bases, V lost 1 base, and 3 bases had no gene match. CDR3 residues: CASSIGIAGAYNEQFF. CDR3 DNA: TGTGCCAGTAGTATAGGGATAGCGGGAGCCTACAATGAGCAGTTCTTC.

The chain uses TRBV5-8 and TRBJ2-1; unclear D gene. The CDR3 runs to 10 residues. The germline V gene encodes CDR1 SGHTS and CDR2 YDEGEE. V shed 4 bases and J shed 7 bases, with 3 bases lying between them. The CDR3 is CASSHNEQFF. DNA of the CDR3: TGTGCCAGCAGCCATAATGAGCAGTTCTTC.

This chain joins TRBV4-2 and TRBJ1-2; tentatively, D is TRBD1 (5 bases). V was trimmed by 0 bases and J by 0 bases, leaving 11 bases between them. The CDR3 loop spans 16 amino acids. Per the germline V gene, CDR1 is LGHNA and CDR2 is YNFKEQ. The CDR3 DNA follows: TGTGCCAGCAGCCAAGATACAGGCGGAGCTAACTATGGCTACACCTTC. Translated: CASSQDTGGANYGYTF.

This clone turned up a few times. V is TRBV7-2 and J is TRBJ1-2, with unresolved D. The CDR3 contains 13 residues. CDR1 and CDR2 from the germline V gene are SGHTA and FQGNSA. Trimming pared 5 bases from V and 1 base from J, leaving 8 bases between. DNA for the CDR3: TGTGCCAGCAGCCCCCCATTTAACTATGGCTACACCTTC. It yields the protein CASSPPFNYGYTF.

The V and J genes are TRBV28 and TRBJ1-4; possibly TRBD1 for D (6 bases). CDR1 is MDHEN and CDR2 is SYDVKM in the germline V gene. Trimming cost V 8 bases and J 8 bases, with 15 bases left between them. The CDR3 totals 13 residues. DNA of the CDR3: TGTGCCAGCGCAGGGGTGGCTTTAGAAAAACTGTTTTTT. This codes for CASAGVALEKLFF.

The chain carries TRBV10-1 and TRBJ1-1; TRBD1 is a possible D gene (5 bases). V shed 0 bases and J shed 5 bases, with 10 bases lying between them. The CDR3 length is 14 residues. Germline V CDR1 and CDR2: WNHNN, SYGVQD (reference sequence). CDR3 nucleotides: TGCGCCAGCAGTGAGTCGAAGGGGCGGACTGAAGCTTTCTTT. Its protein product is CASSESKGRTEAFF.

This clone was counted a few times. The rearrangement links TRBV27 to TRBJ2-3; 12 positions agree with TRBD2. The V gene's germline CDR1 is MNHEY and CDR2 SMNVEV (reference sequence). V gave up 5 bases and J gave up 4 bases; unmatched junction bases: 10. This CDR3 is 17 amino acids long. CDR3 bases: TGTGCCAGCAGTGCCCCGACTAGCGGGAGATCCCCAGATACGCAGTATTTT. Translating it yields CASSAPTSGRSPDTQYF.